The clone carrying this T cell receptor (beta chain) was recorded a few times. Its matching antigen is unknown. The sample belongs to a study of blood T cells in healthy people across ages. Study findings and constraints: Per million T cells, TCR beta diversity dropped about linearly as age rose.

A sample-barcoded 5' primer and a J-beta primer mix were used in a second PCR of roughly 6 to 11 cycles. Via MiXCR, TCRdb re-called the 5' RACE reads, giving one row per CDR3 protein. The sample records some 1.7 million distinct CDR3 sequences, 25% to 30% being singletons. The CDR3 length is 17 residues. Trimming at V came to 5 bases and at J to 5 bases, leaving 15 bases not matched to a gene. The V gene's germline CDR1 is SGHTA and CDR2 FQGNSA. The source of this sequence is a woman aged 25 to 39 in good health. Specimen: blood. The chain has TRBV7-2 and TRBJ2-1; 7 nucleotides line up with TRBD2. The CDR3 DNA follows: TGTGCCAGCAGCCGCCCATCTAGGTGGGGAGGGGACAATGAGCAGTTCTTC. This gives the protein CASSRPSRWGGDNEQFF. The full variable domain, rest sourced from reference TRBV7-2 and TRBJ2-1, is GAGVSQSPSNKVTEKGKDVELRCDPISGHTALYWYRQSLGQGLEFLIYFQGNSAPDKSGLPSDRFSAERTGGSVSTLTIQRTQQEDSAVYLCASSRPSRWGGDNEQFFGPGTRLTVL.